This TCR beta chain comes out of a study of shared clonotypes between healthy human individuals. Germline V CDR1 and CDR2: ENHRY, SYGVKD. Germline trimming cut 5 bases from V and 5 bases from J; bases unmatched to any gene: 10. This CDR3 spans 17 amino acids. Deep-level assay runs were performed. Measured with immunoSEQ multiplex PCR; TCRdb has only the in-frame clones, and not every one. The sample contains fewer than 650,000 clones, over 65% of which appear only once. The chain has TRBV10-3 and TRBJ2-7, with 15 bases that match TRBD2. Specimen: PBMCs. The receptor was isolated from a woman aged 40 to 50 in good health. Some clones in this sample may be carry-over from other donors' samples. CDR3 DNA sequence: TGTGCCATCAGTCCCCCGGGGACTAGCGGGAGGTCCCACGAGCAGTACTTC. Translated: CAISPPGTSGRSHEQYF.